The next 27 T cell receptor beta chains were all read from a single sample in a study of T cell repertoires in cytomegalovirus infection. For these TCRs, the target antigens are not known. TCRdb reanalysed the reads using MiXCR and keeps one entry per CDR3 protein. Here the sample spans 200,000 to 250,000 distinct CDR3 sequences, 35% to 45% being singletons. The material was CD8+ T cells from cultured PBMCs, obtained from culture after CMV antigen stimulation. Every receptor here comes from a human donor in good health (CMV status not recorded). Some clones in this sample may be carry-over from other donors' samples.

Only a few counts were recorded for this clonotype. J is TRBJ1-1 and V is TRBV28; D gene ambiguous. V lost 2 bases, J lost 11 bases, and 15 bases lay in between. CDR1 is MDHEN and CDR2 is SYDVKM in the germline V gene. The CDR3 extends over 13 amino acids. The CDR3 is CASSLSRSPWAFF. The CDR3 region has the DNA TGTGCCAGCAGTTTAAGTCGTAGTCCATGGGCTTTCTTT. The entire variable domain, with the rest obtained from reference TRBV28 and TRBJ1-1, is as follows: DVKVTQSSRYLVKRTGEKVFLECVQDMDHENMFWYRQDPGLGLRLIYFSYDVKMKEKGDIPEGYSVSREKKERFSLILESASTNQTSMYLCASSLSRSPWAFFGQGTRLTVV.

The rearrangement links TRBV12-3 or TRBV12-4 to TRBJ2-7; 8 bases agree with TRBD1. The CDR3 sequence is 14 residues long. The trim removed 5 bases at V and 2 bases at J, leaving 5 bases unmatched. CDR3 sequence (DNA): TGTGCCAGCAGTCCACCGGACAGGGCCTACGAGCAGTACTTC. Encoded protein: CASSPPDRAYEQYF.

This clonotype was detected ten times or more. V is TRBV7-2 and J is TRBJ2-5; TRBD2 aligns across 8 bases. CDR1 and CDR2 from the germline V gene are SGHTA and FQGNSA. The V gene end was trimmed by 2 bases and the J gene end by 11 bases; junction bases not matched to a gene: 10. There are 14 residues in the CDR3. CDR3 loop: CASSLNPGTGGQYF. Written as DNA, the CDR3 is TGTGCCAGCAGCTTAAACCCCGGTACGGGAGGGCAGTACTTC.

The CDR3 loop is CASSHPWGAGGSYEQYF. The CDR3, as DNA: TGCGCCAGCAGTCACCCGTGGGGGGCAGGGGGCTCCTACGAGCAGTACTTC. V gene TRBV23-1 combines with J gene TRBJ2-7; D might be TRBD1 (7 bases). TRBV23-1 qualifies as an ORF whose function is uncertain. Trimming cost V 3 bases and J 0 bases, with 18 bases left between them. The CDR3 length is 17 residues.

This clonotype was detected many times. The chain is built from TRBV6-6 and TRBJ1-4; 8 bases are a match to TRBD1. The germline V gene has CDR1 MNHNY and CDR2 SVGAGI (reference sequence). Unmatched junction bases numbered 13, after V lost 9 bases and J lost 7 bases. The CDR3 covers 15 residues. In DNA form, the CDR3 reads TGTGCCAGTGCCGATCCGGGACAGGACTCTGAAAAACTGTTTTTT. Translated: CASADPGQDSEKLFF.

The gene calls are TRBV11-2 and TRBJ2-5; D possibly corresponds to TRBD1 (6 bases). The germline CDR1 and CDR2 sequences are SGHAT and FQNNGV. Deletions cut 5 bases from V and 1 base from J, with 17 bases between. This CDR3 has 16 residues. The CDR3 coding sequence is TGTGCCAGCAGCCACCAGTTTGGGGGCCTCCAAGAGACCCAGTACTTC. Its translation is CASSHQFGGLQETQYF. Looking up the rest from reference TRBV11-2 and TRBJ2-5 gives the full variable domain: EAGVAQSPRYKIIEKRQSVAFWCNPISGHATLYWYQQILGQGPKLLIQFQNNGVVDDSQLPKDRFSAERLKGVDSTLKIQPAKLEDSAVYLCASSHQFGGLQETQYFGPGTRLLVL.

This clonotype was counted ten times or more. This sequence joins TRBV7-8 and TRBJ2-2; possible D gene TRBD2, 6 bases. CDR1 and CDR2 from the germline V gene are SGHVS and FQNEAQ. The CDR3 has 14 residues. Trimming removed 7 bases from V and 5 bases from J, with 14 bases in between. CDR3: CASIPAGSTGELFF. CDR3 coding DNA: TGTGCCAGCATCCCCGCGGGGTCTACCGGGGAGCTGTTTTTT.

This chain links TRBV10-2 with TRBJ2-1; D gene uncertain. The CDR3 runs to 12 residues. The V gene lost 8 bases and the J gene lost 11 bases, with 16 bases spanning the gap. Germline V CDR1 and CDR2: WSHSY, SAAADI. CDR3 residues: CASRSYKTQQFF. The DNA of the CDR3 is TGCGCCAGCCGCTCGTACAAGACCCAGCAGTTCTTC.

CDR3 DNA sequence: TGTGCCAGCAGTGAAGCGGGGGACAGGGGCAATGGCTACACCTTC. Translation: CASSEAGDRGNGYTF. The rearrangement joins TRBV6-1 to TRBJ1-2; TRBD1 matches 10 bases. CDR1 is MNHNS, CDR2 SASEGT, per germline. V shed 0 bases and J 6 bases; nucleotides not matched to a gene: 4. The CDR3 consists of 15 residues.

This clonotype was seen a handful of times. This rearrangement joins TRBV7-9 to TRBJ2-7; maybe TRBD1 (6 bases). The CDR3 covers 15 residues. Germline values: CDR1 SEHNR, CDR2 FQNEAQ (reference sequence). Trimming pared 3 bases from V and 2 bases from J, leaving 14 bases between. The CDR3 sequence: CASSFGTGKPYEQYF. The CDR3 DNA is TGTGCCAGCAGCTTCGGCACAGGGAAACCCTACGAGCAGTACTTC.

There are a few counts of this clonotype. V is TRBV11-2 and J is TRBJ2-7; TRBD1 aligns across 10 bases. Germline CDR1 and CDR2: SGHAT and FQNNGV. This CDR3 contains 14 residues. J gave up 5 bases and V 1 base, and 2 bases lay outside the gene matches. CDR3 sequence: CASSLGTGGDEQYF. In DNA, the CDR3 is TGTGCCAGCAGCTTAGGGACAGGGGGAGACGAGCAGTACTTC.

The chain carries TRBV5-4 and TRBJ2-7; no definite D call. Trimming left V 0 bases short and J 0 bases short, with 7 bases between. The CDR3 extends over 14 amino acids. CDR1 and CDR2 (germline): SGHNT, YYREEE (reference sequence). The CDR3, as DNA: TGTGCCAGCAGCTTGGACAGCAGCTCCTACGAGCAGTACTTC. As protein: CASSLDSSSYEQYF.

A note on this clonotype: A read error may account for a junction end that differs from germline. This rearrangement joins TRBV7-9 to TRBJ2-1, with D possibly TRBD2 on 6 matching bases. The CDR3 spans 17 residues. Looked up from germline, CDR1 is SEHNR and CDR2 is FQNEAQ (reference sequence). The chain's CDR3 is CASSYLDYPAEENEQFF. In nucleotides, the CDR3 is TGTGCTAGCAGCTACTTGGACTATCCCGCAGAGGAAAATGAGCAGTTCTTC. The full variable domain, its missing parts supplied by reference TRBV7-9 and TRBJ2-1, is DTGVSQNPRHKITKRGQNVTFRCDPISEHNRLYWYRQTLGQGPEFLTYFQNEAQLEKSRLLSDRFSAERPKGSFSTLEIQRTEQGDSAMYLCASSYLDYPAEENEQFFGPGTRLTVL.

This clonotype was counted ten times or more. This chain links TRBV9 with TRBJ2-1; 7 bases are shared with TRBD1. The germline CDR1 and CDR2 sequences are SGDLS and YYNGEE. Losses at the gene ends were 4 bases for V and 9 bases for J; bases not matched to a gene: 16. The CDR3 runs 16 residues. CDR3 DNA: TGTGCCAGCAGCAAACATCAGGGGGTCTATGAGGGTGAGCAGTTCTTC. It specifies CASSKHQGVYEGEQFF.

The chain employs TRBV11-2 and TRBJ2-5; 8 nucleotides align to TRBD2. The CDR3 has 16 amino acids. V dropped 2 bases and J dropped 5; count of bases not matched to a gene: 10. CDR1 is SGHAT, CDR2 FQNNGV, per germline. The CDR3 protein is CASSLRFGGGRETQYF. In DNA form, the CDR3 reads TGTGCCAGCAGCTTAAGATTTGGCGGGGGGCGGGAGACCCAGTACTTC.

This clonotype was counted a few times. The chain carries TRBV6-6 and TRBJ2-1, with 8 bases identical to TRBD1. V lost 2 bases and J lost 8; bases outside the gene matches: 5. The CDR3 covers 14 residues. From germline, CDR1 is MNHNY and CDR2 SVGAGI (reference sequence). The CDR3 here is CASSYQGASDEQFF. CDR3 sequence (DNA): TGTGCCAGCAGTTACCAGGGGGCGTCCGATGAGCAGTTCTTC.

This chain connects TRBV27 to TRBJ1-1; D is uncertain. V lost 4 bases and J 0 bases, leaving 9 bases between the germline ends. Germline assignment: CDR1 MNHEY and CDR2 SMNVEV (reference sequence). This CDR3 contains 14 residues. The CDR3 DNA sequence: TGTGCCAGCAGTTATGGCAACCTGAACACTGAAGCTTTCTTT. Its protein is CASSYGNLNTEAFF.

The chain recombines TRBV24-1 with TRBJ2-3, with TRBD1 matching 9 bases. The CDR3 has 15 residues. The V gene's germline CDR1 is KGHDR and CDR2 SFDVKD. J lost 6 bases, V lost 2 bases, and 5 bases had no gene match. In DNA, the CDR3 is TGTGCCACCAGTGATTGGGGGACAGGGAACGATACGCAGTATTTT. Protein: CATSDWGTGNDTQYF.

The V and J genes are TRBV29-1 and TRBJ2-3; TRBD2 matches 9 bases. CDR3 length: 12 amino acids. Germline CDR1 is SQVTM and CDR2 is ANQGSEA. The CDR3 here is CSGGRAEDTQYF. CDR3 nucleotide sequence: TGCAGTGGCGGGAGGGCCGAAGATACGCAGTATTTT.

The gene calls are TRBV10-3 and TRBJ1-3; D is possibly TRBD1 (6 bases). The V gene's germline CDR1 is ENHRY and CDR2 SYGVKD. The V end lost 6 bases, the J end lost 0 bases, and 9 bases lay between the germline ends. This CDR3 has 14 residues. This CDR3 reads CAIRDSVSGNTIYF. CDR3 DNA sequence: TGTGCCATCAGGGACAGCGTCTCTGGAAACACCATATATTTT.

The CDR3: CASGLAPGGSYNEQFF. CDR3 DNA sequence: TGTGCTAGTGGTTTGGCACCAGGGGGCTCGTACAATGAGCAGTTCTTC. This chain connects TRBV12-5 to TRBJ2-1; 8 positions agree with TRBD1. The CDR3 runs to 16 residues. V lost 1 base, J lost 4 bases, and 6 bases stayed unmatched. CDR1 LGHNT and CDR2 FRNRAP come from the germline V gene. Full variable domain (remainder filled in from reference TRBV12-5 and TRBJ2-1): DARVTQTPRHKVTEMGQEVTMRCQPILGHNTVFWYRQTMMQGLELLAYFRNRAPLDDSGMPKDRFSAEMPDATLATLKIQPSEPRDSAVYFCASGLAPGGSYNEQFFGPGTRLTVL.

The chain links TRBV7-8 to TRBJ2-1, with D possibly being TRBD1 (5 bases). The V and J ends lost 1 base and 8 bases respectively, with 9 bases between them. CDR3 size: 13 residues. In germline, CDR1 is SGHVS, CDR2 FQNEAQ. In DNA form, the CDR3 reads TGTGCCAGCAGCTTAGAGGGGCTGGATGAGCAGTTCTTC. This gives the protein CASSLEGLDEQFF. The variable domain in full, completed from reference TRBV7-8 and TRBJ2-1, reads GAGVSQSPRYKVAKRGQDVALRCDPISGHVSLFWYQQALGQGPEFLTYFQNEAQLDKSGLPSDRFFAERPEGSVSTLKIQRTQQEDSAVYLCASSLEGLDEQFFGPGTRLTVL.

The chain employs TRBV4-2 and TRBJ2-7; 11 bases line up with TRBD2. The CDR3 covers 16 residues. CDR1 and CDR2 (germline): LGHNA, YNFKEQ. Trimming removed 3 bases from V and 3 bases from J; junction bases left unmatched: 7. The CDR3 loop reads CASSQDLLAGVYEQYF. CDR3 coding DNA: TGTGCCAGCAGCCAGGATTTACTAGCGGGAGTCTACGAGCAGTACTTC.

The chain employs TRBV28 and TRBJ2-4; D is undetermined. Trimming left V 0 bases short and J 0 bases short, with 9 bases between. The CDR3 is made up of 16 amino acids. Germline V gene sequence: CDR1 MDHEN, CDR2 SYDVKM. CDR3 sequence (DNA): TGTGCCAGCAGTTTATGGTCGGGTCTAGCCAAAAACATTCAGTACTTC. This translates into CASSLWSGLAKNIQYF. The full variable domain, in which reference TRBV28 and TRBJ2-4 provide the parts outside the CDR3, is DVKVTQSSRYLVKRTGEKVFLECVQDMDHENMFWYRQDPGLGLRLIYFSYDVKMKEKGDIPEGYSVSREKKERFSLILESASTNQTSMYLCASSLWSGLAKNIQYFGAGTRLSVL.

The V gene is TRBV7-3, the J gene TRBJ2-1; possible D gene TRBD1, 6 bases. The CDR3 is 14 amino acids. CDR1 and CDR2 (germline): SGHTA, FQGTGA. V was clipped by 5 bases and J by 7 bases, with 15 bases between them. The chain's CDR3 is CASSPTGHGNEQFF. The CDR3 DNA reads as TGTGCCAGCAGCCCTACGGGACACGGAAATGAGCAGTTCTTC.

This rearrangement joins TRBV20-1 to TRBJ2-5; tentatively, D is TRBD1 or TRBD2 (5 bases each). The V gene's germline CDR1 is DFQATT and CDR2 SNEGSKA (reference sequence). The length of the CDR3 is 13 residues. Trimming pared 3 bases from V and 13 bases from J, leaving 21 bases between. CDR3 sequence: CSASATEGYSPYF. CDR3 in DNA: TGCAGTGCTAGCGCGACAGAGGGGTACAGTCCGTACTTC.

This clonotype was seen ten or more times. This chain joins TRBV7-6 and TRBJ1-1; D perhaps matches TRBD1 (6 bases). Trimming left V 1 base short and J 1 base short, with 13 bases between. CDR3 length: 16 amino acids. The germline V gene encodes CDR1 SGHVS and CDR2 FNYEAQ. This CDR3 is CASSLGQGLGNTEAFF. CDR3 nucleotides: TGTGCCAGCAGCTTAGGGCAGGGGTTGGGGAACACTGAAGCTTTCTTT.